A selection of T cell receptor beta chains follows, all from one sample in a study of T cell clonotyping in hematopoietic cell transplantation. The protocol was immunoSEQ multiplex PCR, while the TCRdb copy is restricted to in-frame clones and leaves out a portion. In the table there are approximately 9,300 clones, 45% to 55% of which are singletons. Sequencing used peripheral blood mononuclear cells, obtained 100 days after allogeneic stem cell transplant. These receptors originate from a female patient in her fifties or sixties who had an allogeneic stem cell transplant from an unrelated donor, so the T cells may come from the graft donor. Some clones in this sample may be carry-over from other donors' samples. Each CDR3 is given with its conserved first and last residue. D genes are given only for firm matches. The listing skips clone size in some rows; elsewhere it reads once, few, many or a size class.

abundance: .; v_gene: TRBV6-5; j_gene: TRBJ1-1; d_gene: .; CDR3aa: CASSYTADGINTEAFF; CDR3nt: TGTGCCAGCAGTTACACGGCCGACGGTATCAACACTGAAGCTTTCTTT
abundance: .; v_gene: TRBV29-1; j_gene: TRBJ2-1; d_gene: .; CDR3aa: CSVGALGTYNEQFF; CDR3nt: TGCAGCGTTGGTGCTTTGGGGACATACAATGAGCAGTTCTTC
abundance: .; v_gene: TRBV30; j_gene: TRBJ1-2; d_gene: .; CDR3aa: CAWRSGRVSYGYTF; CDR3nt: TGTGCCTGGAGGAGTGGGAGGGTTAGCTATGGCTACACCTTC
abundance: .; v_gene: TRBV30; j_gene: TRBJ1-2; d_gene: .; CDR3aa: CAWSVQGGYGYTF; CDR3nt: TGTGCCTGGAGTGTCCAGGGAGGCTATGGCTACACCTTC
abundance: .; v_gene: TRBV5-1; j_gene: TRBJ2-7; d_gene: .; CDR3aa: CASSLAPGEQYF; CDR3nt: TGCGCCAGCAGCTTGGCCCCCGGCGAGCAGTACTTC
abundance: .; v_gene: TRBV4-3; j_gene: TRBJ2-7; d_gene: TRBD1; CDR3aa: CASSQDLTGGLLSYEQYF; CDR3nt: TGCGCCAGCAGCCAAGATCTGACAGGGGGGCTCCTCTCCTACGAGCAGTACTTC
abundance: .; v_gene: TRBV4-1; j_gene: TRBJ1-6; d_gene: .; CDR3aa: CASSQEGNLDSPLHF; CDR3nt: TGCGCCAGCAGCCAAGAAGGGAATTTGGATTCACCCCTCCACTTT
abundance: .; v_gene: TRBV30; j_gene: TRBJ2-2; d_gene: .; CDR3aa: CAWSPWHNTGELFF; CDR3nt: TGTGCCTGGAGTCCCTGGCACAACACCGGGGAGCTGTTTTTT
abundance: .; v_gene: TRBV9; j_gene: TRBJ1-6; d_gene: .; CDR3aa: CASSVAGDNSPLHF; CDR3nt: TGTGCCAGCAGCGTAGCAGGTGATAATTCACCCCTCCACTTT
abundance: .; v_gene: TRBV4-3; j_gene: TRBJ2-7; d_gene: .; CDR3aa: CASSQEAGANYEQYF; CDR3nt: TGCGCCAGCAGCCAAGAAGCAGGGGCCAACTACGAGCAGTACTTC
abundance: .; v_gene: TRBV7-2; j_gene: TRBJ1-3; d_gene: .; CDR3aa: CASSLAQGSSGNTIYF; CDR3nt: TGTGCCAGCAGCTTAGCCCAGGGGTCCTCTGGAAACACCATATATTTT
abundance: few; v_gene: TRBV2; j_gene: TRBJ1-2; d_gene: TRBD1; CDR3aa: CASTLDRQGRGYTF; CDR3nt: TGTGCCAGTACCCTTGACCGACAGGGTAGAGGCTACACCTTC
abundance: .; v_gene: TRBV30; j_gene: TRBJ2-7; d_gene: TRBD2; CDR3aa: CAWSSPGLGVYEQYF; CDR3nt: TGTGCCTGGAGTTCGCCGGGACTAGGCGTCTACGAGCAGTACTTC
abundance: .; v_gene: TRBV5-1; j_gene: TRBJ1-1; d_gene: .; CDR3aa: CASSLAGGAEAEAFF; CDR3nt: TGCGCCAGCAGCTTGGCCGGAGGGGCCGAGGCTGAAGCTTTCTTT
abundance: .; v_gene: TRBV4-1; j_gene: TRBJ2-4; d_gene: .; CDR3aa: CASSQGAALAKNIQYF; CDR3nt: TGCGCCAGCAGCCAAGGGGCTGCGCTAGCCAAAAACATTCAGTACTTC